The 14 T cell receptor beta chains in this list originate from one sample, sequenced in a study of vaccination and CD4 T cells after COVID-19. The treatment denotes: roughly nine-day PBMC culture with coronavirus spike peptide pools or control peptides (ViraFEST assay). No antigen has been assigned to these receptors. Cultured CD4+ T cell DNA underwent sequencing with the Oncomine TCR Beta short-read assay. TCRdb re-called the PCR reads through MiXCR, storing one row per CDR3 protein. The data contain some 9,500 distinct CDR3 sequences, 40% to 65% of them seen just once; the ten biggest clones take up around 40%. The source material was CD4+ T cells from blood, cultured in vitro. These receptors were obtained from a human donor who had recovered from COVID-19.

V and J are TRBV5-4 and TRBJ1-1, with TRBD1 matching 8 bases. V gave up 0 bases and J gave up 5 bases; unmatched junction bases: 6. The V gene's germline CDR1 is SGHNT and CDR2 YYREEE (reference sequence). The CDR3 spans 15 residues. This CDR3 reads CASSLEGRGRTEAFF. The CDR3 region has the DNA TGTGCCAGCAGCTTGGAGGGCAGGGGGCGAACTGAAGCTTTCTTT.

This clonotype is a singleton in its sample. The junction departs from the called germline gene at one end, perhaps through a read error. The gene calls are TRBV5-3 and TRBJ1-1; 10 positions agree with TRBD1. TRBV5-3 qualifies as an ORF whose function is uncertain. CDR3 length: 14 residues. CDR3 in DNA: TGTGCCAGCAGCTTGACAGGGGGCTGGACTGAAGCTTTCTTT. Its protein product is CASSLTGGWTEAFF.

This clonotype came up a few times. The rearrangement links TRBV6-1 to TRBJ2-6, with TRBD1 identical over 7 bases. With V trimmed by 6 bases and J by 2 bases, 4 bases remained unmatched. Germline lookup yields CDR1 MNHNS and CDR2 SASEGT. The CDR3 length is 15 residues. The CDR3 loop is CASSTGVPGANVLTF. DNA of the CDR3: TGTGCCAGCAGCACAGGGGTTCCTGGGGCCAACGTCCTGACTTTC.

This clonotype was counted only a few times. V and J are TRBV12-5 and TRBJ2-5, with D unresolved. The V and J ends lost 5 bases and 7 bases respectively, with 17 bases between them. CDR3 size: 14 residues. Germline V CDR1 and CDR2: LGHNT, FRNRAP. CDR3 sequence reads: CASGVGWSGGTQYF. CDR3 bases: TGTGCTAGTGGTGTGGGATGGTCGGGCGGGACCCAGTACTTC.

V and J are TRBV7-9 and TRBJ2-1, with 7 nucleotides matching TRBD1. The CDR3 has 16 amino acids. Germline-derived CDR1 and CDR2 are SEHNR and FQNEAQ (reference sequence). V lost 5 bases, J lost 7 bases, and 14 bases stayed unmatched. CDR3 amino acids: CASSGQTGSQMNEQFF. CDR3 coding DNA: TGTGCCAGCAGCGGCCAGACAGGGTCGCAAATGAATGAGCAGTTCTTC.

This rearrangement joins TRBV6-1 to TRBJ1-5; no definite D call. CDR1 and CDR2 from the germline V gene are MNHNS and SASEGT. V was shortened by 2 bases and J by 3 bases, with 17 bases between the two germline ends. The CDR3 is made up of 17 amino acids. This CDR3 is CASSEFFAGSDNQPQHF. The CDR3 nucleotides are TGTGCCAGCAGTGAATTCTTCGCGGGATCGGACAATCAGCCCCAGCATTTT.

The chain joins TRBV4-1 to TRBJ1-6, with 7 bases matching TRBD1. CDR1 and CDR2 from the germline V gene are MGHRA and YSYEKL. V lost 0 bases to trimming and J lost 10 bases; unmatched junction nucleotides: 9. CDR3 length: 16 amino acids. The CDR3 DNA sequence: TGCGCCAGCAGCCAAGAGCGAGGGGGCGTGGGATCACCCCTCCACTTT. Residues: CASSQERGGVGSPLHF.

This clonotype was seen once. Here the CDR3 reads CASGQSTNEKLFF. The CDR3 nucleotides are TGTGCCTCGGGACAGTCAACTAATGAAAAACTGTTTTTT. The chain carries TRBV30 and TRBJ1-4; 7 nucleotides line up with TRBD1. With V trimmed by 7 bases and J by 0 bases, 2 bases remained unmatched. This CDR3 spans 13 amino acids. CDR1 GTSNPN and CDR2 SVGIG come from the germline V gene (reference sequence).

The chain is built from TRBV4-1 and TRBJ1-3; D unclear. Trimming took 3 bases from V and 8 from J, leaving 11 bases between them. The CDR3 consists of 13 residues. Germline assignment: CDR1 MGHRA and CDR2 YSYEKL. The CDR3: CASSQEGFDTIYF. CDR3 DNA sequence: TGCGCCAGCAGCCAGGAGGGTTTTGACACCATATATTTT.

In the case of this clonotype: One junction end does not reproduce the germline sequence, and a read error may be involved. The chain employs TRBV7-9 and TRBJ1-2; a weak D match, TRBD1 (5 bases). The CDR3 sequence is 15 residues long. Germline-derived CDR1 and CDR2 are SEHNR and FQNEAQ (reference sequence). DNA of the CDR3: TGCGCCAGCAGCTTTGGGCAGGGAAGTTTCTATGGCTACACCTTC. This codes for CASSFGQGSFYGYTF. The complete variable domain, with remaining parts taken from reference TRBV7-9 and TRBJ1-2, reads DTGVSQNPRHKITKRGQNVTFRCDPISEHNRLYWYRQTLGQGPEFLTYFQNEAQLEKSRLLSDRFSAERPKGSFSTLEIQRTEQGDSAMYLCASSFGQGSFYGYTFGSGTRLTVV.

The genes are TRBV6-1 and TRBJ1-5; D is possibly TRBD1 (6 bases). CDR1 is MNHNS and CDR2 is SASEGT in the germline V gene. CDR3 length: 13 amino acids. The germline V and J ends were trimmed by 3 bases and 7 bases, with 10 bases remaining between them. DNA for the CDR3: TGTGCCAGCAGTGAGTTACAGGGCCAGCCCCAGCATTTT. Translating gives CASSELQGQPQHF.

There are a few counts of this clonotype. The chain recombines TRBV4-3 with TRBJ2-6; no clear D gene. The germline gives CDR1 LGHNA, CDR2 YSLEER. Trimming left V 0 bases short and J 0 bases short, with 3 bases between. The CDR3 totals 15 residues. As DNA, the CDR3 is TGCGCCAGCAGCCAAGATGGCTCTGGGGCCAACGTCCTGACTTTC. It yields the protein CASSQDGSGANVLTF.

The rearrangement uses TRBV19 and TRBJ1-3; 11 bases are shared with TRBD1. There are 14 residues in the CDR3. V was pared by 7 bases and J by 8 bases, with 7 bases of the junction left unmatched. CDR1 is LNHDA, CDR2 SQIVND, per germline (reference sequence). Written as DNA, the CDR3 is TGTGCCAGTATTCCGGGACAGGGGGAATACACCATATATTTT. This gives the protein CASIPGQGEYTIYF.

The V call is TRBV12-3 or TRBV12-4, the J call TRBJ1-2, with a tentative D call TRBD1 (5 bases). CDR3 length: 15 amino acids. V was pared by 3 bases and J by 1 base, with 12 bases between. The CDR3 nucleotides read TGTGCCAGCAGTTTCTTGGGGCCGGTTAACTATGGCTACACCTTC. It encodes CASSFLGPVNYGYTF.